The 15 T cell receptor beta chains below all came from one sample that was sequenced in a study of technical replicates of blood from a few donors. Here immunoSEQ multiplex PCR was the method, and the copy in TCRdb shows in-frame clones only, minus some. This sample carries roughly 15,000 clones, around 86% of them seen once, and the ten largest clones take 10% to 15%. The sample comprised PBMCs. Receptors were obtained from a human donor in good health.

The J gene is TRBJ2-1, the V gene TRBV5-1; a weak D match, TRBD1 (6 bases). V lost 5 bases and J lost 5, with 17 bases in between. The CDR3 is 15 amino acids. Germline CDR1 is SGHRS and CDR2 is YFSETQ. In DNA form, the CDR3 reads TGCGCCAGCAGGTTTATACCGGGACAACACAATGAGCAGTTCTTC. Its protein product is CASRFIPGQHNEQFF. The full variable domain, with the rest looked up from reference TRBV5-1 and TRBJ2-1, is KAGVTQTPRYLIKTRGQQVTLSCSPISGHRSVSWYQQTPGQGLQFLFEYFSETQRNKGNFPGRFSGRQFSNSRSEMNVSTLELGDSALYLCASRFIPGQHNEQFFGPGTRLTVL.

This chain links TRBV5-6 with TRBJ2-3; a weak D match, TRBD1 (6 bases). Germline V gene data show CDR1 as SGHDT and CDR2 as YYEEEE. V was clipped by 4 bases and J by 0 bases, with 9 bases between them. This CDR3 region has 14 residues. This chain's CDR3 is CASSTGQSTDTQYF. CDR3 in DNA: TGTGCCAGCAGCACCGGACAGAGCACAGATACGCAGTATTTT. Using reference TRBV5-6 and TRBJ2-3 for the parts outside the CDR3, the full variable domain is DAGVTQSPTHLIKTRGQQVTLRCSPKSGHDTVSWYQQALGQGPQFIFQYYEEEERQRGNFPDRFSGHQFPNYSSELNVNALLLGDSALYLCASSTGQSTDTQYFGPGTRLTVL.

This rearrangement joins TRBV11-2 to TRBJ1-4; D unclear. Per the germline V gene, CDR1 is SGHAT and CDR2 is FQNNGV. V was trimmed by 0 bases and J by 0 bases, leaving 5 bases between them. The CDR3 sequence is 15 residues long. This CDR3 reads CASSLEGATNEKLFF. In DNA, the CDR3 is TGTGCCAGCAGCTTAGAAGGAGCAACTAATGAAAAACTGTTTTTT.

This chain joins TRBV18 and TRBJ1-5, with a possible D match to TRBD1 (6 bases). V was clipped by 3 bases and J by 6 bases, with 12 bases between them. The V gene's germline CDR1 is KGHSH and CDR2 LQKENI. The CDR3 covers 14 residues. This chain's CDR3 is CASSPEQGSQPQHF. The DNA of the CDR3 is TGTGCCAGCTCACCCGAACAGGGTAGTCAGCCCCAGCATTTT.

The V gene is TRBV30, the J gene TRBJ2-1; TRBD1 is a possible D gene (5 bases). The CDR3 has 14 residues. Germline V gene data show CDR1 as GTSNPN and CDR2 as SVGIG (reference sequence). The V end lost 2 bases, the J end lost 6 bases, and 14 bases lay between the germline ends. CDR3 sequence (DNA): TGTGCCTGGAGTTGGCAGCAGGGTCGCAATGAGCAGTTCTTC. Its translation: CAWSWQQGRNEQFF.

The chain has TRBV11-3 and TRBJ2-7, with 8 bases matching TRBD2. Looked up from germline, CDR1 is SGHNT and CDR2 is YENEEA. Trimming at V came to 4 bases and at J to 5 bases, leaving 7 bases not matched to a gene. There are 14 residues in the CDR3. The CDR3 here is CASSWTSTGDEQYF. For the CDR3, the DNA is TGTGCCAGCAGCTGGACTAGCACGGGGGACGAGCAGTACTTC.

This chain joins TRBV7-2 and TRBJ2-7; D is perhaps TRBD2 (5 bases). V was pared by 4 bases and J by 2 bases, with 12 bases between. Germline assignment: CDR1 SGHTA and CDR2 FQGNSA. This CDR3 has 14 residues. The CDR3 is CASSSPRGAYEQYF. The CDR3 DNA reads as TGTGCCAGCAGCTCCCCCCGGGGAGCCTACGAGCAGTACTTC. Variable domain in full (rest from reference TRBV7-2 and TRBJ2-7): GAGVSQSPSNKVTEKGKDVELRCDPISGHTALYWYRQSLGQGLEFLIYFQGNSAPDKSGLPSDRFSAERTGGSVSTLTIQRTQQEDSAVYLCASSSPRGAYEQYFGPGTRLTVT.

This clone occurred once. The chain has TRBV7-8 and TRBJ1-2, with TRBD1 matching 8 bases. The CDR3 is 16 residues long. Trimming cost V 5 bases and J 5 bases; bases outside gene matches: 13. CDR1 and CDR2 (germline): SGHVS, FQNEAQ. The CDR3 protein is CASSLTGGGAAYGYTF. In DNA form, the CDR3 reads TGTGCCAGCAGCCTCACAGGGGGGGGAGCCGCGTATGGCTACACCTTC.

The V call is TRBV5-1, the J call TRBJ2-2; TRBD1 is a possible D gene (6 bases). The CDR3 length is 16 residues. V lost 1 base and J lost 4, with 14 bases in between. Germline V lookup: CDR1 SGHRS, CDR2 YFSETQ. CDR3 in DNA: TGCGCCAGCAGCTTGTGGAGCCGAGGGGGCACCGGGGAGCTGTTTTTT. Residues: CASSLWSRGGTGELFF.

The chain links TRBV27 to TRBJ1-3; 8 nucleotides line up with TRBD1. Unmatched junction bases numbered 2, after V lost 0 bases and J lost 4 bases. Germline CDR1 MNHEY, CDR2 SMNVEV (reference sequence). There are 15 residues in the CDR3. The CDR3 reads CASSLSWTGGNTIYF. The CDR3 bases are TGTGCCAGCAGTTTATCTTGGACAGGGGGAAACACCATATATTTT.

The chain links TRBV14 to TRBJ2-2; TRBD2 matches 8 bases. V lost 6 bases and J lost 6; bases outside the gene matches: 9. The germline gives CDR1 SGHDN, CDR2 FVKESK. This CDR3 region has 15 residues. DNA for the CDR3: TGTGCCAGCAGTCGTATAGCGGGAAATGCCGGGGAGCTGTTTTTT. Its protein is CASSRIAGNAGELFF.

The chain recombines TRBV28 with TRBJ1-5; 7 bases align to TRBD1. The CDR3 length is 14 residues. Germline trimming cut 3 bases from V and 6 bases from J; bases unmatched to any gene: 5. Germline V gene lookup returns CDR1 MDHEN and CDR2 SYDVKM. Here the CDR3 reads CASSLTGIRQPQHF. The CDR3 DNA sequence: TGTGCCAGCAGTTTGACAGGGATCCGTCAGCCCCAGCATTTT.

The CDR3: CASKWPDKNIQYF. In DNA form, the CDR3 reads TGTGCCAGCAAGTGGCCAGACAAAAACATTCAGTACTTC. The genes are TRBV27 and TRBJ2-4; no clear D gene. Germline assignment: CDR1 MNHEY and CDR2 SMNVEV (reference sequence). V dropped 7 bases and J dropped 3 bases, with 10 bases sitting between them. The CDR3 is made up of 13 amino acids.

The chain carries TRBV2 and TRBJ1-2; D gene uncertain. This CDR3 spans 13 amino acids. V was pared by 4 bases and J by 1 base, with 7 bases between. The germline V gene has CDR1 SNHLY and CDR2 FYNNEI. CDR3 residues: CASSVQFNYGYTF. DNA for the CDR3: TGTGCCAGCAGTGTGCAGTTTAACTATGGCTACACCTTC.

The chain is built from TRBV6-1 and TRBJ2-6; a possible D gene is TRBD2 (5 bases). Trimming cost V 8 bases and J 4 bases, with 12 bases left between them. From germline, CDR1 is MNHNS and CDR2 SASEGT. The CDR3 consists of 14 residues. CDR3 coding DNA: TGTGCCAGCTCCAGCGGTGGCGGGGCCAACGTCCTGACTTTC. Protein product: CASSSGGGANVLTF.